One sample yielded the 12 T cell receptor beta chains listed below, sequenced in a study of breast tumors, draining lymph nodes, adjacent tissues. Axillary draining lymph nodes of breast cancer patients supplied the node samples. One entry per CDR3 protein results from TCRdb running MiXCR on the multiplex PCR reads. The sample shows about 230,000 distinct CDR3 sequences, roughly 32% of them seen only once. Sample: axillary lymph node tissue. The receptor set was obtained from a female donor with breast cancer. Some clones in this sample may be carry-over from other donors' samples.

This clonotype was found many times. The rearrangement links TRBV6-5 to TRBJ2-1, with D possibly matching TRBD1 (6 bases). The CDR3 spans 16 residues. V was clipped by 2 bases and J by 0 bases, with 11 bases between them. Germline V CDR1 and CDR2: MNHEY, SVGAGI. The CDR3 nucleotides are TGTGCCAGCAGTTACGACGACAGGAGCTCCTACAATGAGCAGTTCTTC. Its protein is CASSYDDRSSYNEQFF.

The rearrangement uses TRBV5-1 and TRBJ1-2; D unclear. Germline V CDR1 and CDR2: SGHRS, YFSETQ. V was pared by 4 bases and J by 4 bases, with 14 bases between. There are 14 residues in the CDR3. CDR3 in amino acids: CASSMDGLSYGYTF. CDR3 coding DNA: TGCGCCAGCAGCATGGACGGGCTTTCCTATGGCTACACCTTC.

The V and J genes are TRBV20-1 and TRBJ1-6; 7 nucleotides agree with TRBD1. V shed 5 bases and J 7 bases; nucleotides not matched to a gene: 17. This CDR3 is built from 17 residues. Germline CDR1 and CDR2: DFQATT and SNEGSKA (reference sequence). In DNA form, the CDR3 reads TGCAGTGCTGGGACTAGCGGGAGTTGGGACAGCAATTCACCCCTCCACTTT. Protein sequence: CSAGTSGSWDSNSPLHF.

In this sample, this clonotype turned up many times. The chain carries TRBV20-1 and TRBJ2-1, with 7 bases matching TRBD2. CDR3 size: 18 residues. The V gene end was trimmed by 5 bases and the J gene end by 0 bases; junction bases not matched to a gene: 16. The germline V gene has CDR1 DFQATT and CDR2 SNEGSKA (reference sequence). CDR3 protein: CSASPSNLLAFSYNEQFF. The CDR3 DNA sequence: TGCAGTGCTTCACCGTCCAATTTACTAGCGTTCTCCTACAATGAGCAGTTCTTC.

V gene TRBV11-2 combines with J gene TRBJ1-6; possibly TRBD1 for D (5 bases). CDR1 and CDR2 (germline): SGHAT, FQNNGV. CDR3 length: 13 residues. The V end was cut by 8 bases, the J end by 6 bases, with 11 bases between. The CDR3 loop reads CASLNRFNSPLHF. CDR3 coding DNA: TGTGCCAGCTTGAACAGGTTTAATTCACCCCTCCACTTT.

The sample holds many counts of this clonotype. The rearrangement links TRBV20-1 to TRBJ1-2, with D perhaps TRBD1 (5 bases). Germline assignment: CDR1 DFQATT and CDR2 SNEGSKA (reference sequence). With 2 bases removed from V and 9 bases from J, the gap between germline ends came to 19 bases. This CDR3 comprises 14 residues. Here the CDR3 reads CSARQGKKRISYTF. The CDR3 DNA is TGCAGTGCTAGACAGGGAAAAAAGCGTATTAGCTACACCTTC.

Many counts were recorded for this clonotype. The chain carries TRBV29-1 and TRBJ2-5; tentatively, D is TRBD2 (5 bases). V was shortened by 5 bases and J by 9 bases, with 13 bases between the two germline ends. CDR3 length equals 11 residues. CDR1 SQVTM and CDR2 ANQGSEA come from the germline V gene. The CDR3 is CSVFATGAQYF. The CDR3 DNA reads TGCAGCGTTTTCGCCACCGGGGCCCAGTACTTC.

In its sample, this clonotype was seen a few times. A read error may explain this, as a much larger clone is one base away. This chain uses TRBV6-4 with TRBJ2-1; D gene ambiguous. Germline assignment: CDR1 MRHNA and CDR2 SNTAGT. The CDR3 spans 12 residues. V dropped 6 bases and J dropped 4 bases, with 7 bases sitting between them. The CDR3 nucleotides read TGTGCCAGCAGACGAACGTACAATGAGCAGTTCTTC. Its translation is CASRRTYNEQFF.

On this clonotype: This may stem from a read error, because a much larger clone lies one nucleotide away. The CDR3 region has the DNA TGTGCCAGCTCACCACCGCCGGTAGATACGCAGTATTTT. Its translation: CASSPPPVDTQYF. The V gene is TRBV18, the J gene TRBJ2-3; D not certain. Trimming shortened V by 0 bases and J by 5 bases, and 6 bases separated the two germline ends. Germline assignment: CDR1 KGHSH and CDR2 LQKENI. This CDR3 region has 13 residues.

This clonotype was found many times. This chain uses TRBV2 with TRBJ1-5, with a possible D match to TRBD1 (5 bases). V lost 6 bases, J lost 5 bases, and 14 bases lay in between. The CDR3 is 14 residues long. From germline, CDR1 is SNHLY and CDR2 FYNNEI. The CDR3 reads CASSPEGSDQPQHF. The CDR3 nucleotides read TGTGCCAGCAGCCCGGAGGGGTCGGATCAGCCCCAGCATTTT.

The rearrangement links TRBV27 to TRBJ2-2; the match to TRBD2 covers 11 bases. CDR1 is MNHEY, CDR2 SMNVEV, per germline (reference sequence). The CDR3 contains 17 residues. V was pared by 0 bases and J by 4 bases, with 4 bases of the junction left unmatched. The CDR3 region is CASSLSKLAGVTGELFF. For the CDR3, the DNA is TGTGCCAGCAGTTTATCGAAACTAGCGGGAGTCACCGGGGAGCTGTTTTTT.

The chain recombines TRBV20-1 with TRBJ1-1; D is perhaps TRBD1 (6 bases). The germline CDR1 and CDR2 sequences are DFQATT and SNEGSKA (reference sequence). V was pared by 6 bases and J by 0 bases, with 17 bases between. CDR3 size: 15 residues. CDR3 loop: CSARPPTGLNTEAFF. The CDR3 DNA is TGCAGTGCCCGACCTCCGACAGGACTGAACACTGAAGCTTTCTTT.